These T cell receptor beta chains were read from a single sample in a study of blood T cell repertoires in COVID-19. Generated by immunoSEQ multiplex PCR, the TCRdb table keeps only in-frame clones and is missing some. The profile shows roughly 200,000 clones, 85% of them singletons. The sequenced sample was PBMCs or T cells enriched from blood (not recorded which). These receptors all come from a man in his forties or fifties who had recovered from COVID-19. The CDR3 runs from the conserved cysteine through the conserved F or W. Fields, in order: clone size, J gene, D gene, V gene, CDR3 protein, CDR3 DNA. A D gene is named only where the DNA matches it firmly. Only some rows state a clone size, as once, few, many or a class for expanded clones.

size: -
J: TRBJ2-5
D: TRBD2
V: TRBV7-9
CDR3: CASSSDVAGTSWYF
DNA: TGTGCCAGCAGCTCGGACGTAGCGGGGACTTCGTGGTACTTC

size: -
J: TRBJ2-5
D: -
V: TRBV10-3
CDR3: CAISEGGAETQYF
DNA: TGTGCCATCAGTGAGGGGGGCGCAGAGACCCAGTACTTC

size: -
J: TRBJ2-4
D: TRBD2
V: TRBV6-5
CDR3: CASRASGRVIQYF
DNA: TGTGCCAGCAGAGCCTCAGGGAGGGTCATTCAGTACTTC

size: -
J: TRBJ2-5
D: TRBD1
V: TRBV7-9
CDR3: CASSLTGGQETQYF
DNA: TGTGCCAGCAGCTTAACAGGGGGCCAAGAGACCCAGTACTTC

size: -
J: TRBJ1-3
D: TRBD1
V: TRBV9
CDR3: CASSVGLVGTASGNTIYF
DNA: TGTGCCAGCAGCGTTGGCCTGGTGGGGACAGCCTCTGGAAACACCATATATTTT

size: -
J: TRBJ2-5
D: -
V: TRBV24-1
CDR3: CAAVKRETQYF
DNA: TGTGCCGCAGTAAAGAGGGAGACCCAGTACTTC

size: -
J: TRBJ2-3
D: TRBD1
V: TRBV7-8
CDR3: CASSLEGEDRAIDTQYF
DNA: TGTGCCAGCAGCTTAGAGGGCGAGGACAGGGCGATAGATACGCAGTATTTT

size: -
J: TRBJ1-6
D: -
V: TRBV5-4
CDR3: CASRDGRSPLHF
DNA: TGTGCCAGCAGGGATGGGCGATCACCCCTCCACTTT

size: -
J: TRBJ1-1
D: TRBD1
V: TRBV7-9
CDR3: CASSSGQGAAFEAFF
DNA: TGTGCCAGCAGCTCCGGACAGGGGGCCGCTTTTGAAGCTTTCTTT

size: once
J: TRBJ2-1
D: -
V: TRBV7-2
CDR3: CASSPISSSYNEQFF
DNA: TGTGCCAGCAGCCCGATCTCCAGCTCCTACAATGAGCAGTTCTTC